This section outlines one T cell receptor (beta chain) sequence together with its context. The germline V and J ends were trimmed by 4 bases and 1 base, with 10 bases remaining between them. CDR1 SNHLY and CDR2 FYNNEI come from the germline V gene. The CDR3 covers 14 residues. Among all donors, each was a healthy Caucasian. TCRdb redid the calling of the 5' RACE reads with MiXCR, one entry per CDR3 protein. The top ten hold roughly 3% of the sample, which has a few hundred thousand distinct CDR3 sequences, 7.5% to 10% seen once. The sample originates from a study of identical twins. A further study also used this sample, focusing on yellow fever vaccine responses in identical twins.

The sample taken for sequencing was PBMCs. The sequence was collected from a woman younger than 35 in good health. The chain is built from TRBV2 and TRBJ1-1; D is unclear. CDR3 nucleotides: TGTGCCAGCAGTGGAGGTATGAGGAACACTGAAGCTTTCTTT. Encoded protein: CASSGGMRNTEAFF.